Listed below are T cell receptor beta chains from one sample, sequenced in a study of beta chain features in type 1 diabetes. Method: immunoSEQ multiplex PCR; TCRdb's copy keeps in-frame clones and lacks some. The sample has 200,000 to 250,000 clones, approximately 11% seen once. The sample comprised central memory CD4+ T cells from blood. The receptor source for this set is a man younger than 30 in good health. Both conserved end residues are part of each CDR3. D genes are given only for firm matches. For some rows the clone size is stated as once, few or many, or as a class when expanded; others skip it.

CDR3 DNA: TGTGCCAGCAGTGAATTGGAGGGCTATGGCTACACCTTC; CDR3 protein: CASSELEGYGYTF; J gene: TRBJ1-2; clone size: few; V gene: TRBV25-1; D gene: NA
CDR3 DNA: TGTGCCAGCAGACTAGCGGGGGATTACAATGAGCAGTTCTTC; CDR3 protein: CASRLAGDYNEQFF; J gene: TRBJ2-1; clone size: few; V gene: TRBV28; D gene: TRBD2
CDR3 DNA: TGTGCCAGCAGCTTTTCACCTAATGAAAAACTGTTTTTT; CDR3 protein: CASSFSPNEKLFF; J gene: TRBJ1-4; clone size: NA; V gene: TRBV7-2; D gene: NA
CDR3 DNA: TGTGCCAGCAGCTTAGATCTAGGCAGGCGAGGGAAGACCCAGTACTTC; CDR3 protein: CASSLDLGRRGKTQYF; J gene: TRBJ2-5; clone size: few; V gene: TRBV7-8; D gene: NA
CDR3 DNA: TGCGCCAGCAGCTCGGACGCGGTCTACGAGCAGTACTTC; CDR3 protein: CASSSDAVYEQYF; J gene: TRBJ2-7; clone size: few; V gene: TRBV5-1; D gene: NA
CDR3 DNA: TGTGCCAGCAGCAAAGACGGGAGTTCCGGCGAGCAGTACTTC; CDR3 protein: CASSKDGSSGEQYF; J gene: TRBJ2-7; clone size: few; V gene: TRBV9; D gene: NA
CDR3 DNA: TGTGCCAGCAGCCGTGGACAGGGTCATGAAGCTTTCTTT; CDR3 protein: CASSRGQGHEAFF; J gene: TRBJ1-1; clone size: NA; V gene: TRBV7-9; D gene: TRBD1
CDR3 DNA: TGTGCCAGCAGCTTGGGACAGACTACTGGAAACACCATATATTTT; CDR3 protein: CASSLGQTTGNTIYF; J gene: TRBJ1-3; clone size: many; V gene: TRBV7-2; D gene: TRBD1
CDR3 DNA: TGTGCCAGCAGTGAACAGGGACTAGCGTTCTACGAGCAGTACTTC; CDR3 protein: CASSEQGLAFYEQYF; J gene: TRBJ2-7; clone size: NA; V gene: TRBV2; D gene: TRBD2
CDR3 DNA: TGTGCCAGCAGTTACCTACCCCTAGCGGGAGGCACAGATACGCAGTATTTT; CDR3 protein: CASSYLPLAGGTDTQYF; J gene: TRBJ2-3; clone size: few; V gene: TRBV9; D gene: TRBD2
CDR3 DNA: TGTGCCAGCAGTTCAAAGCCAAGGTCTGAAGCTTTCTTT; CDR3 protein: CASSSKPRSEAFF; J gene: TRBJ1-1; clone size: NA; V gene: TRBV28; D gene: NA
CDR3 DNA: TGTGCCAGCAGTGTAGCGGGAGGGGCTTGGGCCGAGCAGTACTTC; CDR3 protein: CASSVAGGAWAEQYF; J gene: TRBJ2-7; clone size: many; V gene: TRBV2; D gene: TRBD2
CDR3 DNA: TGCGCCAGCAGCCAAGTAAATCGCAGGGGGCTCGAGCAGTACTTC; CDR3 protein: CASSQVNRRGLEQYF; J gene: TRBJ2-7; clone size: NA; V gene: TRBV4-1; D gene: TRBD1
CDR3 DNA: TGTGCCACCAGCAGAGCTCAACCACTAGCGGGAGGGCCGTCTTTCGAGCAGTACTTC; CDR3 protein: CATSRAQPLAGGPSFEQYF; J gene: TRBJ2-7; clone size: NA; V gene: TRBV15; D gene: TRBD2
CDR3 DNA: TGTGCCAGCAGGAGTTTAGGTTACAGGGACCATGGGACCCAGTACTTC; CDR3 protein: CASRSLGYRDHGTQYF; J gene: TRBJ2-5; clone size: many; V gene: TRBV27; D gene: NA
CDR3 DNA: TGTGCCAGCAGCTTAGCGATGTGGCGCAGCGGGCGGGAGACCCAGTACTTC; CDR3 protein: CASSLAMWRSGRETQYF; J gene: TRBJ2-5; clone size: NA; V gene: TRBV7-6; D gene: NA
CDR3 DNA: TGTGCCTGGACAGAAAACTATGGCTACACCTTC; CDR3 protein: CAWTENYGYTF; J gene: TRBJ1-2; clone size: few; V gene: TRBV30; D gene: NA
CDR3 DNA: TGTGCCAGTAGTGACCGGCGGGGTGATACGCAGTATTTT; CDR3 protein: CASSDRRGDTQYF; J gene: TRBJ2-3; clone size: few; V gene: TRBV19; D gene: NA
CDR3 DNA: TGTGCCAGCAGTCGAGGTGTAGGGAGCGAGCAGTACTTC; CDR3 protein: CASSRGVGSEQYF; J gene: TRBJ2-7; clone size: many; V gene: TRBV2; D gene: NA
CDR3 DNA: TGCGCCAGCAGCTTGGCCGGGAGGAGGGGCACAGATACGCAGTATTTT; CDR3 protein: CASSLAGRRGTDTQYF; J gene: TRBJ2-3; clone size: few; V gene: TRBV5-1; D gene: TRBD2
CDR3 DNA: TGTGCCAGCACGCGCGGGACAGATACGCAGTATTTT; CDR3 protein: CASTRGTDTQYF; J gene: TRBJ2-3; clone size: NA; V gene: TRBV5-6; D gene: NA